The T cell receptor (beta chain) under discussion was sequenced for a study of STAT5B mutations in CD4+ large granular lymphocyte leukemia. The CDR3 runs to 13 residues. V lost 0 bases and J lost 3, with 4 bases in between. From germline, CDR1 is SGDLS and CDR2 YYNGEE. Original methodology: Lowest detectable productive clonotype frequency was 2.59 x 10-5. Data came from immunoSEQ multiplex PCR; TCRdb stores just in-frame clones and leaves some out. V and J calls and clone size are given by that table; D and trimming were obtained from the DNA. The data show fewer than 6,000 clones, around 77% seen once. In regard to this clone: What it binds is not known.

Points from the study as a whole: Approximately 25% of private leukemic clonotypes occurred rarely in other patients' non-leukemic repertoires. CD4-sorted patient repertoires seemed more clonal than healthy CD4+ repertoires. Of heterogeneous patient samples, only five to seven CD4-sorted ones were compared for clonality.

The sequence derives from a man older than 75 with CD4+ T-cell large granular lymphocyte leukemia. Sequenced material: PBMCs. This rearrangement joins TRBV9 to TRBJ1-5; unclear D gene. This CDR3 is CASSVDINQPQHF. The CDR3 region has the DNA TGTGCCAGCAGCGTAGACATCAATCAGCCCCAGCATTTT.